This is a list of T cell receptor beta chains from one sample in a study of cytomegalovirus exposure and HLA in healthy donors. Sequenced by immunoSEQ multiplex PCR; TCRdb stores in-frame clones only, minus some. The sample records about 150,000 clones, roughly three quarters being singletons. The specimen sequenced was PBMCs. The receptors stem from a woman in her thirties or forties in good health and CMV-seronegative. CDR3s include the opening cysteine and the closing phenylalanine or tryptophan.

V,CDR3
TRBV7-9,CASSLWDRGVGNTIYF
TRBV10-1,CASSATREAHVVFYNEQFF
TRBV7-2,CASSVGLYEQYF
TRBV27,CASSLSVDLNTEAFF
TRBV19,CASSISVYGAYEQYF
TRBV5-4,CAWGNGGSSGGYGYTF
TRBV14,CASSHRGGTEAFF
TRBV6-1,CASTLGQAGRVEAFF
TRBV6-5,CASSYWASVNTEAFF
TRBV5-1,CASSLVQSTYEQYF
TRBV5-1,CASSLTGGDGDTEAFF
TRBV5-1,CASSLPLAGGLETQYF
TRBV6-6,CASSRGMEGNTIYF
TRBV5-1,CASSFRLAGVVEQFF
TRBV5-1,CASSLADRGLGGYTF
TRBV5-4,CASSLAGVGETQYF
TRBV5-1,CASSLGGTTDTQYF
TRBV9,CASSVGGAYNQPQHF
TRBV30,CAWTPGGDNQPQHF
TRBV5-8,CASRPYNTGELFF
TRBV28,CATSLEGYTF
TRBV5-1,CASSFSGVENNEQFF
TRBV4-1,CASSHPGQKNTEAFF
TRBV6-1,CASSRQGLTNEKLFF
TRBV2,CASTWGDNQPQHF
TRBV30,CAWSTHSLGVEKLFF
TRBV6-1,CASSETRVGGYGYTF
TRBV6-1,CASREVFLDYGYTF
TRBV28,CASSLHYEQYF
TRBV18,CASSPRPTGGLGNTEAFF
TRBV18,CASSENRGSQPQHF
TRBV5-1,CASSLQSGAGGELFF
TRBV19,CASGRAVSSYEQYF
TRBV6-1,CASIPGQGGSQYF
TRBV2,CASSEDLLAGGQETQYF
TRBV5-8,CASSSRQLAGGGDTQYF
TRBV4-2,CASSLWRTNYGYTF